Presented here are 13 T cell receptor beta chains from one specimen sequenced in a study of long-term antiretroviral therapy in people with HIV. The assay, immunoSEQ v3.0, was run at survey level. Using immunoSEQ multiplex PCR, the repertoire was profiled, and TCRdb retains in-frame clones only, with some absent. The sample has roughly 42,000 clones, 86% seen once; the top ten hold under 4.5%. This specimen consisted of unsorted PBMCs, obtained 1.2 years after starting antiretroviral therapy. The source of these receptors is a woman in her forties or fifties with HIV.

The genes are TRBV7-3 and TRBJ1-6, with D perhaps matching TRBD1 (6 bases). The ends were cut back, 5 bases at V and 9 bases at J, with 11 bases in the middle. The CDR3 has 13 residues. Germline values: CDR1 SGHTA, CDR2 FQGTGA. This chain's CDR3 is CASSPLQGSPLHF. The CDR3 nucleotides read TGTGCCAGCAGCCCTCTACAGGGTTCACCCCTCCACTTT.

The chain joins TRBV7-8 to TRBJ2-1; TRBD2 matches 13 bases. CDR1 and CDR2 from the germline V gene are SGHVS and FQNEAQ. The CDR3 spans 15 residues. The junction had 4 bases not matched to a gene; V was cut back by 3 bases and J by 8 bases. In DNA, the CDR3 is TGTGCCAGCAGCTTTAGGACTAGCGGGGGCCATGAGCAGTTCTTC. Amino acids: CASSFRTSGGHEQFF. Full variable domain (remainder filled in from reference TRBV7-8 and TRBJ2-1): GAGVSQSPRYKVAKRGQDVALRCDPISGHVSLFWYQQALGQGPEFLTYFQNEAQLDKSGLPSDRFFAERPEGSVSTLKIQRTQQEDSAVYLCASSFRTSGGHEQFFGPGTRLTVL.

This sequence joins TRBV21-1 and TRBJ1-6. TRBV21-1 is deemed a pseudogene. This CDR3 spans 14 amino acids. The CDR3 is CASLSGIYNSPLHF. Here the CDR3 DNA reads TGTGCCAGCCTGAGTGGGATCTATAATTCACCCCTCCACTTT.

V and J are TRBV18 and TRBJ2-2, with TRBD1 matching over 8 bases. CDR1 and CDR2 from the germline V gene are KGHSH and LQKENI. With V trimmed by 3 bases and J by 0 bases, 3 bases remained unmatched. The CDR3 is made up of 16 amino acids. The CDR3: CASSPRQGTNTGELFF. CDR3 nucleotide sequence: TGTGCCAGCTCACCTCGACAGGGGACGAACACCGGGGAGCTGTTTTTT.

The chain employs TRBV5-4 and TRBJ1-4, with D perhaps TRBD1 (6 bases). The CDR3 extends over 15 amino acids. CDR1 is SGHNT and CDR2 is YYREEE in the germline V gene (reference sequence). V lost 3 bases, J lost 8 bases, and 17 bases lay in between. The CDR3 protein is CASSSGGAAREKLFF. The CDR3 nucleotides are TGTGCCAGCAGCTCGGGGGGGGCTGCCAGAGAAAAACTGTTTTTT.

The V call is TRBV30, the J call TRBJ1-1; 7 bases match TRBD1. CDR3 size: 13 residues. Germline V CDR1 and CDR2: GTSNPN, SVGIG (reference sequence). The trim removed 6 bases at V and 1 base at J, leaving 5 bases unmatched. The CDR3 nucleotides read TGTGCCTGTATACGGGACAGGAACACTGAAGCTTTCTTT. Translating gives CACIRDRNTEAFF.

This clone was recorded a few times. J is TRBJ1-1 and V is TRBV15, with D unresolved. V was pared by 3 bases and J by 3 bases, with 2 bases between. Germline values: CDR1 LNHNV, CDR2 YYDKDF (reference sequence). There are 11 residues in the CDR3. The chain's CDR3 is CATSRHTEAFF. The CDR3 DNA follows: TGTGCCACCAGCAGGCACACTGAAGCTTTCTTT.

The chain carries TRBV27 and TRBJ1-1; 9 bases are a match to TRBD1. The CDR3 is 17 residues long. Germline CDR1 MNHEY, CDR2 SMNVEV (reference sequence). V trimming: 1 base; J trimming: 7 bases; junction bases outside the gene matches: 13. In DNA form, the CDR3 reads TGTGCCAGCAGTTTATTCGGCGGTAACAGGGGGCTGGGTGAAGCTTTCTTT. It is translated as CASSLFGGNRGLGEAFF.

This chain joins TRBV4-3 and TRBJ1-6, with D unresolved. This CDR3 region has 15 residues. Trimming removed 0 bases at V and 6 bases at J, with 9 bases between. Germline V gives CDR1 LGHNA, CDR2 YSLEER. The CDR3 DNA sequence: TGCGCCAGCAGCCAAGACTCAGCTATTAATTCACCCCTCCACTTT. Translated, it gives CASSQDSAINSPLHF.

The CDR3 DNA reads as TGTGCCAGCAGTTTATGGCAGGGGGATCAGCCCCAGCATTTT. It encodes CASSLWQGDQPQHF. The chain uses TRBV27 and TRBJ1-5, with 7 bases lining up with TRBD1. This CDR3 has 14 amino acids. CDR1 is MNHEY, CDR2 SMNVEV, per germline (reference sequence). The junction had 2 bases not matched to a gene; V was cut back by 1 base and J by 5 bases.

The V gene is TRBV6-5, the J gene TRBJ2-3; 7 bases line up with TRBD2. The CDR3 spans 14 residues. CDR1 is MNHEY, CDR2 SVGAGI, per germline. Unmatched junction bases numbered 11, after V lost 8 bases and J lost 6 bases. The CDR3 spells CASGTMGAGDTQYF. CDR3 DNA: TGTGCCAGCGGAACGATGGGAGCGGGGGATACGCAGTATTTT.

The genes are TRBV5-1 and TRBJ2-1; 12 nucleotides align to TRBD2. This CDR3 has 14 residues. The J segment lost 8 bases and the V segment lost 5 bases, leaving 5 bases of the junction unmatched. Germline lookup yields CDR1 SGHRS and CDR2 YFSETQ. The chain's CDR3 is CASRLAGGIDEQFF. CDR3 nucleotide sequence: TGCGCCAGCAGACTAGCGGGGGGTATCGATGAGCAGTTCTTC.

This clone was detected once. The gene calls are TRBV21-1 and TRBJ1-5. TRBV21-1 is described as a pseudogene. CDR3 size: 17 residues. The CDR3 here is CASSPRKVPGMGQPQHF. The CDR3 nucleotides read TGTGCCAGCAGCCCCCGCAAGGTTCCGGGGATGGGACAGCCCCAGCATTTT.